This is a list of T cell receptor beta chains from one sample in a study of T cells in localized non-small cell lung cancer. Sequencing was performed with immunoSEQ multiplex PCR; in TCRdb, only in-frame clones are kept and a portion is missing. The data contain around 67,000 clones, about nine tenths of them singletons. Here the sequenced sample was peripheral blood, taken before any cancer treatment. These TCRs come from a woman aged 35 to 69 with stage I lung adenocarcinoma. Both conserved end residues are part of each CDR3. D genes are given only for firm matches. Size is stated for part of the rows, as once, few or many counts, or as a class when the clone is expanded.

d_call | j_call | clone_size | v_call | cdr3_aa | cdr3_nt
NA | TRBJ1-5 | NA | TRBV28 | CASSSGLGNQPQHF | TGTGCCAGCAGTTCGGGACTTGGCAATCAGCCCCAGCATTTT
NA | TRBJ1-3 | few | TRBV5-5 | CASSPRTVGNTIYF | TGTGCCAGCAGCCCCCGGACGGTTGGAAACACCATATATTTT
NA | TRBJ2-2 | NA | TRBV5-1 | CASSLAGETAGTGELFF | TGCGCCAGCAGCTTGGCGGGGGAGACTGCGGGCACCGGGGAGCTGTTTTTT
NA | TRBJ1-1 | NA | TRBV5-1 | CASSLVRDNTEAFF | TGCGCCAGCAGCTTAGTCAGGGATAATACTGAAGCTTTCTTT
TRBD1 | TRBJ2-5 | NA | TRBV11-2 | CASSSTGGGETQYF | TGTGCCAGCAGCTCGACAGGGGGTGGGGAGACCCAGTACTTC
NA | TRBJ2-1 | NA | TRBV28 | CASSLVLGGGEQFF | TGTGCCAGCAGTTTGGTACTGGGGGGAGGTGAGCAGTTCTTC
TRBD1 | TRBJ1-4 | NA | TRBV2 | CASCRPGTGEKLFF | TGTGCCAGCTGTCGTCCCGGGACAGGGGAAAAACTGTTTTTT
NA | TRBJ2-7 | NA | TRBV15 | CATSRDVLENEQYF | TGTGCCACCAGCAGAGATGTACTAGAAAACGAGCAGTACTTC
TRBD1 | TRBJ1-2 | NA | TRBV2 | CASSEDRVYYGYTF | TGTGCCAGCAGTGAGGACAGGGTGTACTATGGCTACACCTTC
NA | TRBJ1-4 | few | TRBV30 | CAWSTGFNEKLFF | TGTGCCTGGAGCACGGGTTTCAATGAAAAACTGTTTTTT
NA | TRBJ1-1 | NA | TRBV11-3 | CASSLDITYTEAFF | TGTGCCAGCAGCTTAGACATCACTTACACTGAAGCTTTCTTT
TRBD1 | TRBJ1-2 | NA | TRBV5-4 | CASSLWQGDYGYTF | TGTGCCAGCAGCTTGTGGCAGGGGGACTATGGCTACACCTTC
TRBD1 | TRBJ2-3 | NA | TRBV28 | CASREDRERIDTQYF | TGTGCCAGCAGGGAGGACAGGGAAAGAATAGATACGCAGTATTTT
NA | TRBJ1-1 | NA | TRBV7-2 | CASNKGRVFVEAFF | TGTGCCAGCAATAAGGGGAGGGTTTTCGTTGAAGCTTTCTTT
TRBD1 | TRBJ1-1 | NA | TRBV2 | CASSRGLGTEAFF | TGTGCCAGCAGCAGGGGGCTGGGCACTGAAGCTTTCTTT
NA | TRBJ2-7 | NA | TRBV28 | CASSLTARGGSEQYF | TGTGCCAGCAGTTTAACGGCAAGGGGGGGTTCCGAGCAGTACTTC
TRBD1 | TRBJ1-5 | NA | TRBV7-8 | CASSSNSGGRNQPQHF | TGTGCCAGCAGCTCTAACTCAGGGGGGAGGAATCAGCCCCAGCATTTT
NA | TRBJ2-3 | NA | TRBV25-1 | CASSEPQSTDTQYF | TGTGCCAGCAGTGAACCTCAGAGCACAGATACGCAGTATTTT
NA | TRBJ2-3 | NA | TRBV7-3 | CASSDFTDTQYF | TGTGCCAGCAGCGACTTCACAGATACGCAGTATTTT
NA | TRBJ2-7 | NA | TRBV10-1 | CASSESGTHEQYF | TGCGCCAGCAGTGAGTCGGGGACACACGAGCAGTACTTC
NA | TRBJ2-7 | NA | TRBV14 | CASSQESGVSYEQYF | TGTGCCAGCAGCCAAGAGTCAGGGGTTTCCTACGAGCAGTACTTC
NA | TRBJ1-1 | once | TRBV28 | CASSFRLDSNTEAFF | TGTGCCAGCAGTTTCCGTCTGGACAGCAACACTGAAGCTTTCTTT
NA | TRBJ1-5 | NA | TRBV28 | CASSHQLDQPQHF | TGTGCCAGCAGTCACCAGCTGGATCAGCCCCAGCATTTT
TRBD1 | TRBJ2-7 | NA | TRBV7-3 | CASSQGQGAGEQYF | TGTGCCAGCAGCCAGGGACAGGGGGCCGGAGAGCAGTACTTC
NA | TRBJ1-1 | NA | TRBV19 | CASSIEQGGNEAFF | TGTGCCAGTAGTATAGAACAGGGTGGGAATGAAGCTTTCTTT
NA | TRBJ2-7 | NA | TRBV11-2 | CASSLGWDTYEQYF | TGTGCCAGCAGCTTAGGATGGGATACCTACGAGCAGTACTTC
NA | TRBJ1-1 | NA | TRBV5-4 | CASSSNVPNTEAFF | TGTGCCAGCAGCTCAAACGTGCCGAACACTGAAGCTTTCTTT
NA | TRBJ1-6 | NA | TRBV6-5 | CASSYGTSYSPLHF | TGTGCCAGCAGTTACGGGACAAGCTATTCACCCCTCCACTTT
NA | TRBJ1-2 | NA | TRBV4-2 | CASSQDRGFYGYTF | TGTGCCAGCAGCCAAGACAGGGGCTTCTATGGCTACACCTTC